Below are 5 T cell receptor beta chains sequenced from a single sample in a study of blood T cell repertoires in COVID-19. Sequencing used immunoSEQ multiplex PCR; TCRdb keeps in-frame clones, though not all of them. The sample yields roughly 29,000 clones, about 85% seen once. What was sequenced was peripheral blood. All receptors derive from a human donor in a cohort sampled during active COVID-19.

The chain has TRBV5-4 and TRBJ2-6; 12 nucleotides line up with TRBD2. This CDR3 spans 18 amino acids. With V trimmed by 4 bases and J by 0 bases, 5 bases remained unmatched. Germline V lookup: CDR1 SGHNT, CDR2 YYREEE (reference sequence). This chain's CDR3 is CASSQGLAGLSGANVLTF. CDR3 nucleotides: TGTGCCAGCAGCCAGGGACTAGCGGGTCTCTCTGGGGCCAACGTCCTGACTTTC.

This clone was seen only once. CDR3 coding DNA: TGTGCCAGCAGTGAATCGGGACAGGGTACTGAAGCTTTCTTT. This encodes CASSESGQGTEAFF. The chain couples TRBV2 to TRBJ1-1; 9 bases align to TRBD1. J gave up 5 bases and V 2 bases, and 3 bases lay outside the gene matches. The CDR3 covers 14 residues. Germline assignment: CDR1 SNHLY and CDR2 FYNNEI.

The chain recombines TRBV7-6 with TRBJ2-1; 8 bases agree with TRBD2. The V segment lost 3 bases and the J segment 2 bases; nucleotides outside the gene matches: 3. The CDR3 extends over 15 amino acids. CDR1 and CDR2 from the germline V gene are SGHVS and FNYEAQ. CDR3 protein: CASSFSGKTYNEQFF. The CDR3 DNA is TGTGCCAGCAGCTTTAGCGGGAAGACCTACAATGAGCAGTTCTTC.

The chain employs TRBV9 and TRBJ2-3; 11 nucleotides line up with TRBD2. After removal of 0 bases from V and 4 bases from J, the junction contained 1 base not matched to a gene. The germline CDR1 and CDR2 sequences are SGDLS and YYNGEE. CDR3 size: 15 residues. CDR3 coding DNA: TGTGCCAGCAGCGTAGTAGCGGGGGGGCCAGATACGCAGTATTTT. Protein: CASSVVAGGPDTQYF.

This chain's CDR3 is CASSLSLRLAGFTDTQYF. CDR3 nucleotide sequence: TGCGCCAGCAGCTTGTCCCTGCGACTAGCGGGATTCACAGATACGCAGTATTTT. The chain is built from TRBV5-1 and TRBJ2-3, with 11 bases lining up with TRBD2. V was clipped by 1 base and J by 2 bases; unmatched bases: 9. In germline, CDR1 is SGHRS, CDR2 YFSETQ. The CDR3 totals 18 residues.